Listed here are 3 T cell receptor beta chains from one sample, sequenced in a study of blood T cell repertoires in COVID-19. The table came from immunoSEQ multiplex PCR; TCRdb's copy has only in-frame clones and leaves some out. This table holds 270,000 or so clones, around 89% found once. The sequencing input was PBMCs or T cells enriched from blood (not recorded which). The origin of the receptors is a woman in her thirties with acute COVID-19.

As regards this clone: Other DNA sequences in this sample translate to the same CDR3. The V gene is TRBV27, the J gene TRBJ2-4, with D maybe TRBD1 (6 bases). V was trimmed by 3 bases and J by 0 bases, leaving 6 bases between them. The CDR3 runs 14 residues. Germline values: CDR1 MNHEY, CDR2 SMNVEV (reference sequence). CDR3 bases: TGTGCCAGCAGTTTGACAGGAGCCAAAAACATTCAGTACTTC. It specifies CASSLTGAKNIQYF.

This CDR3 is CASSLGLAGHYEQYF. The CDR3 DNA reads as TGTGCCAGCAGCTTGGGGCTAGCGGGCCACTACGAGCAGTACTTC. The rearrangement links TRBV5-4 to TRBJ2-7; TRBD2 matches at 8 bases. After removal of 0 bases from V and 3 bases from J, the junction contained 5 bases not matched to a gene. CDR1 SGHNT and CDR2 YYREEE come from the germline V gene (reference sequence). This CDR3 spans 15 amino acids.

The chain recombines TRBV28 with TRBJ2-1, with 8 positions matching TRBD2. This CDR3 contains 15 residues. V lost 2 bases, J lost 3 bases, and 3 bases stayed unmatched. Germline assignment: CDR1 MDHEN and CDR2 SYDVKM. The CDR3 loop is CASSLEREYYNEQFF. Here the CDR3 DNA reads TGTGCCAGCAGTTTAGAGCGGGAGTACTACAATGAGCAGTTCTTC.